This TCR beta chain was profiled in a study of CD8 T cells in Susac syndrome. When the RNA was reverse transcribed, random hexamers were used with an input of roughly 0.45 to 1 ug. With immunoSEQ multiplex PCR, TCR beta CDR3 was amplified across 54 Vbeta and 13 Jbeta. TCRdb re-analysed the immunoSEQ multiplex PCR reads in MiXCR, keeping a single row per CDR3 protein. The sample includes under 150,000 distinct CDR3 sequences, under 95% of them seen just once. V lost 0 bases, J lost 5 bases, and 13 bases lay in between. The CDR3 is 15 residues long. Germline assignment: CDR1 MGHRA and CDR2 YSYEKL. In blood CD8+ and CD4+ T cells, TCR beta underwent sequencing. The study used treatment-naive patients who had stable or active relapsing-remitting disease as multiple sclerosis controls. TEMRA cells were enriched by FACS, while CD8+ and CD4+ T cells were obtained through a negative isolation that was performed magnetically.

This receptor was obtained from a human donor with multiple sclerosis. The specimen sequenced was CD8+ T cells from PBMCs. The V and J genes are TRBV4-1 and TRBJ1-2; D gene uncertain. In nucleotides, the CDR3 is TGCGCCAGCAGCCAAGATGTGGGTTTTGCATATGGCTACACCTTC. This encodes CASSQDVGFAYGYTF.